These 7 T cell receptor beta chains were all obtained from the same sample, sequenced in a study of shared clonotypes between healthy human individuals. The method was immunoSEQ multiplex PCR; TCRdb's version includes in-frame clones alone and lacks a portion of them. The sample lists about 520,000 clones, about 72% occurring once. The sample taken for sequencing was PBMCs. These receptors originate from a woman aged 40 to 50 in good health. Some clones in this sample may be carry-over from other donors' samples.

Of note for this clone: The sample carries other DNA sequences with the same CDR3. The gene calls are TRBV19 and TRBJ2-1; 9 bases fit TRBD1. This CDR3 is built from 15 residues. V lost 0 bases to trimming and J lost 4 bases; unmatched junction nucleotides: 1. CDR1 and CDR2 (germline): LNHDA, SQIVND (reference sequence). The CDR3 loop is CASSIEDRGYNEQFF. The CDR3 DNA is TGTGCCAGTAGTATAGAGGACAGGGGATACAATGAGCAGTTCTTC.

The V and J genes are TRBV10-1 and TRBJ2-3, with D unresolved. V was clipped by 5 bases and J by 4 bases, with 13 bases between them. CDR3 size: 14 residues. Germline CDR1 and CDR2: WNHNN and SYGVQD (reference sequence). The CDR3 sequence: CASSSSQHPDTQYF. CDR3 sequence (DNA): TGCGCCAGCAGTTCTTCCCAACACCCAGATACGCAGTATTTT.

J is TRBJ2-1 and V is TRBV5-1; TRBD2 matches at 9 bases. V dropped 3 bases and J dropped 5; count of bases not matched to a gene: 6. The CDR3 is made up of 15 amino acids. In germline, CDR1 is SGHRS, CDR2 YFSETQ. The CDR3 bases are TGCGCCAGCAGCTCCTTAGCGGGAGCAAACAATGAGCAGTTCTTC. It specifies CASSSLAGANNEQFF.

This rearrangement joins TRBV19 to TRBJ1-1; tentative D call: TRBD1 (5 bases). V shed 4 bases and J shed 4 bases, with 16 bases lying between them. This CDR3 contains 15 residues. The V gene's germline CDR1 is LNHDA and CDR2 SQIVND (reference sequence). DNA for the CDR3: TGTGCCAGTAGTAAAGAATGGGACCTGGCCACTGAAGCTTTCTTT. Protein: CASSKEWDLATEAFF.

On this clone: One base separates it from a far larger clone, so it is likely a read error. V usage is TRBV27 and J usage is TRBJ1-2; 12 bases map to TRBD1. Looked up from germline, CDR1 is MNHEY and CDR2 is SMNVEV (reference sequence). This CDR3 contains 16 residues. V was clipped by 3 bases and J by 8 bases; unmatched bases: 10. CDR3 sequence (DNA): TGTGCCAGCAGTTTGGGGACAGGGGGCGTAGTAGGGGGCTACACCTTC. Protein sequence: CASSLGTGGVVGGYTF.

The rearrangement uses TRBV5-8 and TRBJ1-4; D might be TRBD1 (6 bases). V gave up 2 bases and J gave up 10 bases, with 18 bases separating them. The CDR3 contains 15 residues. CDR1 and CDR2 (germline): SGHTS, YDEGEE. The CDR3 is CASSLQGLVFGKLFF. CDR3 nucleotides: TGTGCCAGCAGCTTACAGGGCCTCGTTTTCGGAAAACTGTTTTTT.

The CDR3 spells CASSLVGQGALEKLFF. CDR3 DNA sequence: TGTGCCAGCAGTTTGGTGGGACAGGGGGCCCTTGAAAAACTGTTTTTT. The chain combines TRBV27 with TRBJ1-4; 12 nucleotides align to TRBD1. With V trimmed by 3 bases and J by 7 bases, 6 bases remained unmatched. Germline V gives CDR1 MNHEY, CDR2 SMNVEV (reference sequence). The CDR3 totals 16 residues.